This TCR beta chain was obtained from a study of shared clonotypes between healthy human individuals. The wider study: A couple of women and a few men aged 18 to 49 made up the donors.

Study-wide points: Relative to memory subsets, naive subsets generally showed larger estimated richness.

The protocol was immunoSEQ multiplex PCR, while the TCRdb copy is restricted to in-frame clones and leaves out a portion. The sample shows over a million clones, approximately 78% of them seen only once. This clone was seen a single time. Its antigen is currently unknown. V lost 0 bases and J lost 0, with 12 bases in between. The CDR3 sequence is 16 residues long. Germline V gives CDR1 SGHRS, CDR2 YFSETQ. The donors were adults (healthy and HIV-negative) with no recent acute infections or vaccinations. Memory CD4+ cells were the fraction left after CD45RA+ naive selection. Sequencing was performed on memory CD4+ T cells from PBMCs. Subset indicated: CD45RA-negative fraction. The sequence was obtained from a young man in good health. Some clones in this sample may be carry-over from other donors' samples. The chain joins TRBV5-1 to TRBJ2-5, with D perhaps given as TRBD1 or TRBD2 (5 bases each). The chain's CDR3 is CASSLVVGTNQETQYF. CDR3 nucleotide sequence: TGCGCCAGCAGCTTGGTGGTCGGGACCAACCAAGAGACCCAGTACTTC.